This T cell receptor beta chain was captured by sequencing in a study of CD8+CD57+ T cells in acquired aplastic anemia. Study in general: Sorted CD4+ and CD8+ cell DNA averaged 3.2 ug.

This clonotype occurred many times. Antigen specificity is unknown. Study results and caveats: The CD8+ Simpson's diversity of patients and controls was not significantly different. Patients and controls turned out to have twenty-nine CD8+ CDR3 sequences in common.

It was genomic DNA that served as the template for profiling TCR beta VDJ and CDR3. One entry per CDR3 protein results from TCRdb running MiXCR on the reads. The table lists about 190,000 distinct CDR3 sequences, less than 65% of them singletons. The CDR3 is 15 amino acids. Germline trimming cut 0 bases from V and 4 bases from J; bases unmatched to any gene: 2. This clonotype originated in a human donor with severe aplastic anemia or a healthy control (not recorded which). The chain has TRBV12-3 or TRBV12-4 and TRBJ2-7, with TRBD2 matching 11 bases. Sequencing was done on a sample of sorted CD4+, CD8+, or CD8+CD57+ T cells (not recorded which) from PBMCs. In DNA, the CDR3 is TGTGCCAGCAGTTTAGCTAGCGGGGGGGCTTACGAGCAGTACTTC. It is translated as CASSLASGGAYEQYF.